The rows below give T cell receptor beta chains drawn from one sample of a study of CD8+ T cells in alopecia areata. Repertoires were generated with immunoSEQ multiplex PCR, while TCRdb's copy carries only in-frame clones and drops some. The repertoire holds around 120,000 clones, with 58% as singletons. Sequenced here: CD8+ T cells sorted from blood, sampled at week 4, from a patient treated with tofacitinib. The receptors were sampled from a human donor with alopecia areata. CDR3s include the opening cysteine and the closing phenylalanine or tryptophan. Each record gives: J gene, clone size, D gene, V gene, CDR3 protein, CDR3 DNA. The D gene is left open where the match is weak. Not all rows give a size; the values are once, few, many and, for expanded clones, a class.

J gene: TRBJ2-3; clone size: .; D gene: TRBD1; V gene: TRBV27; CDR3 protein: CASRTGATDTQYF; CDR3 DNA: TGTGCCAGCAGGACAGGGGCCACAGATACGCAGTATTTT
J gene: TRBJ2-7; clone size: few; D gene: TRBD1; V gene: TRBV9; CDR3 protein: CASSVGGTGVYEQYF; CDR3 DNA: TGTGCCAGCAGCGTAGGCGGGACAGGGGTCTACGAGCAGTACTTC
J gene: TRBJ2-4; clone size: .; D gene: TRBD1; V gene: TRBV7-8; CDR3 protein: CASSSGTVLSIQYF; CDR3 DNA: TGTGCCAGCAGCTCCGGGACAGTTTTGTCGATTCAGTACTTC
J gene: TRBJ1-6; clone size: .; D gene: .; V gene: TRBV27; CDR3 protein: CASSSPFGNSPLHF; CDR3 DNA: TGTGCCAGCAGTTCCCCTTTTGGAAATTCACCCCTCCACTTT
J gene: TRBJ2-1; clone size: .; D gene: .; V gene: TRBV30; CDR3 protein: CAWSESPNEQFF; CDR3 DNA: TGTGCCTGGAGTGAATCGCCGAATGAGCAGTTCTTC
J gene: TRBJ2-5; clone size: .; D gene: .; V gene: TRBV27; CDR3 protein: CASSPFTGRETQYF; CDR3 DNA: TGTGCCAGCAGTCCCTTCACAGGGCGGGAGACCCAGTACTTC
J gene: TRBJ2-4; clone size: .; D gene: .; V gene: TRBV4-3; CDR3 protein: CASSQDREGDRAKNIQYF; CDR3 DNA: TGCGCCAGCAGCCAAGATAGGGAGGGGGACAGGGCCAAAAACATTCAGTACTTC
J gene: TRBJ1-6; clone size: .; D gene: .; V gene: TRBV7-9; CDR3 protein: CASSLDLLLHF; CDR3 DNA: TGTGCCAGCAGCTTGGACCTTCTCCTCCACTTT
J gene: TRBJ2-1; clone size: .; D gene: TRBD2; V gene: TRBV29-1; CDR3 protein: CSVEVALAGYEQFF; CDR3 DNA: TGCAGCGTTGAAGTTGCCCTAGCGGGGTATGAGCAGTTCTTC
J gene: TRBJ2-3; clone size: .; D gene: TRBD2; V gene: TRBV29-1; CDR3 protein: CSVEGLAGADLSTDTQYF; CDR3 DNA: TGCAGCGTTGAAGGGCTAGCGGGGGCCGACCTTAGCACAGATACGCAGTATTTT
J gene: TRBJ2-7; clone size: .; D gene: .; V gene: TRBV15; CDR3 protein: CATSRGAERDEQYF; CDR3 DNA: TGTGCCACCAGCAGAGGAGCGGAACGGGACGAGCAGTACTTC
J gene: TRBJ2-1; clone size: few; D gene: .; V gene: TRBV15; CDR3 protein: CATSRDPEGGRYNEQFF; CDR3 DNA: TGTGCCACCAGCAGAGATCCAGAGGGGGGACGTTACAATGAGCAGTTCTTC
J gene: TRBJ2-7; clone size: few; D gene: .; V gene: TRBV27; CDR3 protein: CASSFSDSNEQYF; CDR3 DNA: TGTGCCAGCAGTTTTTCAGACAGCAACGAGCAGTACTTC
J gene: TRBJ1-2; clone size: .; D gene: .; V gene: TRBV6-5; CDR3 protein: CASSYSGTGYTF; CDR3 DNA: TGTGCCAGCAGTTACTCAGGGACCGGCTACACCTTC
J gene: TRBJ1-2; clone size: .; D gene: TRBD1; V gene: TRBV30; CDR3 protein: CAWSTGVGEGYTF; CDR3 DNA: TGTGCCTGGAGTACAGGGGTGGGAGAGGGCTACACCTTC
J gene: TRBJ2-1; clone size: .; D gene: .; V gene: TRBV30; CDR3 protein: CAWSVVGVRHHNEQFF; CDR3 DNA: TGTGCCTGGAGTGTCGTCGGGGTTAGACACCACAATGAGCAGTTCTTC
J gene: TRBJ1-2; clone size: .; D gene: .; V gene: TRBV11-2; CDR3 protein: CASSRLGGGEDYGYTF; CDR3 DNA: TGTGCCAGCAGTCGACTCGGCGGGGGAGAAGACTATGGCTACACCTTC
J gene: TRBJ1-2; clone size: few; D gene: .; V gene: TRBV29-1; CDR3 protein: CSVEDGQNYGYTF; CDR3 DNA: TGCAGCGTTGAAGACGGACAGAACTATGGCTACACCTTC
J gene: TRBJ2-3; clone size: .; D gene: TRBD2; V gene: TRBV6-5; CDR3 protein: CASSFPSGGTDTQYF; CDR3 DNA: TGTGCCAGCAGTTTCCCTAGCGGGGGCACAGATACGCAGTATTTT
J gene: TRBJ2-7; clone size: few; D gene: .; V gene: TRBV29-1; CDR3 protein: CSVLLGGRSEQYF; CDR3 DNA: TGCAGCGTCCTGCTGGGGGGGCGAAGCGAGCAGTACTTC
J gene: TRBJ2-1; clone size: .; D gene: .; V gene: TRBV20-1; CDR3 protein: CSASAGEQFF; CDR3 DNA: TGCAGTGCTAGTGCTGGCGAGCAGTTCTTC
J gene: TRBJ2-2; clone size: .; D gene: .; V gene: TRBV29-1; CDR3 protein: CSVEGQLGELFF; CDR3 DNA: TGCAGCGTTGAAGGGCAGCTCGGGGAGCTGTTTTTT
J gene: TRBJ2-7; clone size: once; D gene: TRBD2; V gene: TRBV2; CDR3 protein: CASSAGLARDEQYF; CDR3 DNA: TGTGCCAGCAGTGCCGGACTAGCTCGTGACGAGCAGTACTTC
J gene: TRBJ1-5; clone size: .; D gene: .; V gene: TRBV18; CDR3 protein: CASSPGRRPDANQPQHF; CDR3 DNA: TGTGCCAGCTCACCGGGCAGGCGACCCGATGCCAATCAGCCCCAGCATTTT
J gene: TRBJ2-5; clone size: .; D gene: TRBD1; V gene: TRBV11-2; CDR3 protein: CASSVADRGYQETQYF; CDR3 DNA: TGTGCCAGCAGCGTAGCGGACAGGGGATACCAAGAGACCCAGTACTTC
J gene: TRBJ2-6; clone size: .; D gene: .; V gene: TRBV30; CDR3 protein: CAWRGTGANVLTF; CDR3 DNA: TGTGCCTGGAGGGGAACAGGGGCCAACGTCCTGACTTTC
J gene: TRBJ1-4; clone size: .; D gene: .; V gene: TRBV9; CDR3 protein: CASSVPGHGEKLFF; CDR3 DNA: TGTGCCAGCAGCGTCCCTGGACATGGTGAAAAACTGTTTTTT
J gene: TRBJ2-3; clone size: few; D gene: TRBD1; V gene: TRBV11-2; CDR3 protein: CASLTGQSSDTQYF; CDR3 DNA: TGTGCCAGCCTTACGGGACAGTCCTCAGATACGCAGTATTTT
J gene: TRBJ1-5; clone size: .; D gene: TRBD1; V gene: TRBV15; CDR3 protein: CATSRDRVNQPQHF; CDR3 DNA: TGTGCCACCAGCAGGGACAGGGTAAATCAGCCCCAGCATTTT
J gene: TRBJ2-1; clone size: .; D gene: TRBD2; V gene: TRBV5-6; CDR3 protein: CASSLPTSGEGDEQFF; CDR3 DNA: TGTGCCAGCAGCTTGCCGACTAGCGGGGAAGGTGATGAGCAGTTCTTC
J gene: TRBJ2-7; clone size: .; D gene: .; V gene: TRBV29-1; CDR3 protein: CSVVSQANYEQYF; CDR3 DNA: TGCAGCGTTGTGTCCCAGGCCAACTACGAGCAGTACTTC
J gene: TRBJ2-7; clone size: .; D gene: .; V gene: TRBV7-9; CDR3 protein: CASSQDGYEQYF; CDR3 DNA: TGTGCCAGCAGCCAAGATGGCTACGAGCAGTACTTC
J gene: TRBJ2-1; clone size: .; D gene: .; V gene: TRBV20-1; CDR3 protein: CSAEPYNEQFF; CDR3 DNA: TGCAGTGCTGAGCCGTACAATGAGCAGTTCTTC
J gene: TRBJ2-7; clone size: .; D gene: .; V gene: TRBV4-1; CDR3 protein: CASSQDGYEQYF; CDR3 DNA: TGCGCCAGCAGCCAAGATGGGTACGAGCAGTACTTC
J gene: TRBJ2-3; clone size: .; D gene: TRBD1; V gene: TRBV5-4; CDR3 protein: CASSSQGEVDTQYF; CDR3 DNA: TGTGCCAGCAGCTCACAGGGGGAAGTAGATACGCAGTATTTT
J gene: TRBJ1-4; clone size: .; D gene: .; V gene: TRBV30; CDR3 protein: CAWSHTGSANEKLFF; CDR3 DNA: TGTGCCTGGAGTCACACAGGGTCAGCTAATGAAAAACTGTTTTTT
J gene: TRBJ2-3; clone size: .; D gene: .; V gene: TRBV30; CDR3 protein: CAWRPRTTTDTQYF; CDR3 DNA: TGTGCCTGGAGGCCTAGGACCACCACAGATACGCAGTATTTT
J gene: TRBJ2-5; clone size: .; D gene: TRBD2; V gene: TRBV4-2; CDR3 protein: CASSQEASGGRETQYF; CDR3 DNA: TGTGCCAGCAGCCAAGAGGCTAGCGGGGGGCGGGAGACCCAGTACTTC
J gene: TRBJ1-1; clone size: .; D gene: .; V gene: TRBV19; CDR3 protein: CASSWGPLNTEAFF; CDR3 DNA: TGTGCCAGTAGTTGGGGCCCCCTGAACACTGAAGCTTTCTTT
J gene: TRBJ2-5; clone size: .; D gene: .; V gene: TRBV30; CDR3 protein: CAWSVGAARETQYF; CDR3 DNA: TGTGCCTGGAGTGTTGGAGCGGCGCGGGAGACCCAGTACTTC
J gene: TRBJ2-7; clone size: .; D gene: TRBD1; V gene: TRBV29-1; CDR3 protein: CSVDPDRGDEQYF; CDR3 DNA: TGCAGCGTTGACCCGGACAGGGGAGACGAGCAGTACTTC
J gene: TRBJ2-1; clone size: few; D gene: TRBD1; V gene: TRBV19; CDR3 protein: CASSIPTGILNEQFF; CDR3 DNA: TGTGCCAGTAGTATCCCGACAGGGATCCTCAATGAGCAGTTCTTC
J gene: TRBJ1-1; clone size: .; D gene: TRBD1; V gene: TRBV30; CDR3 protein: CAWDRVRNTEAFF; CDR3 DNA: TGTGCCTGGGACAGGGTGAGAAACACTGAAGCTTTCTTT
J gene: TRBJ1-1; clone size: few; D gene: TRBD1; V gene: TRBV30; CDR3 protein: CAWSAGTGDTEAFF; CDR3 DNA: TGTGCCTGGAGTGCCGGGACAGGCGACACTGAAGCTTTCTTT
J gene: TRBJ2-5; clone size: few; D gene: .; V gene: TRBV29-1; CDR3 protein: CSVELETQYF; CDR3 DNA: TGCAGCGTTGAACTAGAGACCCAGTACTTC
J gene: TRBJ2-5; clone size: few; D gene: TRBD2; V gene: TRBV30; CDR3 protein: CAWRGTGTSRETQYF; CDR3 DNA: TGTGCCTGGAGGGGCACCGGGACTAGTCGAGAGACCCAGTACTTC
J gene: TRBJ2-7; clone size: .; D gene: .; V gene: TRBV30; CDR3 protein: CAWSVVGYEQYF; CDR3 DNA: TGTGCCTGGAGTGTCGTTGGTTACGAGCAGTACTTC
J gene: TRBJ2-1; clone size: .; D gene: .; V gene: TRBV29-1; CDR3 protein: CSVGGVKVDEQFF; CDR3 DNA: TGCAGCGTTGGAGGGGTTAAAGTGGATGAGCAGTTCTTC
J gene: TRBJ2-1; clone size: .; D gene: .; V gene: TRBV4-1; CDR3 protein: CASSDQGSGNEQFF; CDR3 DNA: TGCGCCAGCAGCGACCAGGGTTCTGGCAATGAGCAGTTCTTC
J gene: TRBJ1-1; clone size: .; D gene: .; V gene: TRBV29-1; CDR3 protein: CSVRGLAEAFF; CDR3 DNA: TGCAGCGTTCGGGGTTTGGCTGAAGCTTTCTTT
J gene: TRBJ2-1; clone size: few; D gene: .; V gene: TRBV4-1; CDR3 protein: CASSQEPGGRDEQFF; CDR3 DNA: TGCGCCAGCAGCCAAGAGCCCGGGGGTCGCGATGAGCAGTTCTTC
J gene: TRBJ2-7; clone size: few; D gene: .; V gene: TRBV7-8; CDR3 protein: CASREGYEQYF; CDR3 DNA: TGTGCCAGCAGGGAGGGCTACGAGCAGTACTTC
J gene: TRBJ2-1; clone size: .; D gene: .; V gene: TRBV29-1; CDR3 protein: CSVEEGSEGNEQFF; CDR3 DNA: TGCAGCGTTGAAGAAGGATCAGAGGGCAATGAGCAGTTCTTC
J gene: TRBJ2-7; clone size: few; D gene: .; V gene: TRBV29-1; CDR3 protein: CSVIWDEQYF; CDR3 DNA: TGCAGCGTTATATGGGACGAGCAGTACTTC
J gene: TRBJ2-7; clone size: .; D gene: .; V gene: TRBV5-1; CDR3 protein: CASSYPTPYEQYF; CDR3 DNA: TGCGCCAGCAGCTATCCCACTCCCTACGAGCAGTACTTC